In its sample, the clone carrying this TCR beta chain was seen a few times. The data are from a study of shared clonotypes between healthy human individuals. For the study at large: Three plates each covered CD4 naive and memory; CD8 naive two, CD8 memory one.

Libraries were prepared by immunoSEQ multiplex PCR; TCRdb keeps only in-frame clonotypes and omits some of them. This sample yields about a million clones, of which 70% to 85% are seen a single time; about 0.89% belongs to the top ten. The CDR3 sequence is 16 residues long. V dropped 0 bases and J dropped 5 bases, with 14 bases sitting between them. CDR1 is MNHEY and CDR2 is SVGAGI in the germline V gene. The sample taken for sequencing was memory CD4+ T cells from PBMCs. Stated subset: CD45RA-negative fraction. The TCR comes from a man aged 18 to 30 in good health. Some clones in this sample may be carry-over from other donors' samples. This sequence joins TRBV6-5 and TRBJ2-1; D remains ambiguous. This CDR3 reads CASSYSFLGRDNEQFF. The CDR3 region has the DNA TGTGCCAGCAGTTACTCGTTCCTCGGACGTGACAATGAGCAGTTCTTC.